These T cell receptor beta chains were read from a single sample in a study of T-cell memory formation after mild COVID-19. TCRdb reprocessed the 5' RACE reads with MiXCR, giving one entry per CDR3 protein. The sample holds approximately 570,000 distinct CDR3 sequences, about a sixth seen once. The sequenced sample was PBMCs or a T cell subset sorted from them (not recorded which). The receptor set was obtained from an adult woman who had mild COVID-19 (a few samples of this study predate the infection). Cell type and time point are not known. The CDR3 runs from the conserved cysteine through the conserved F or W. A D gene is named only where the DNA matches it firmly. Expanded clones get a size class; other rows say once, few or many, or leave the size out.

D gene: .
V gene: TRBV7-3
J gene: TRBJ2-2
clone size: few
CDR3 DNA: TGTGCCAGCAGCTTTGGACCGAATGCGAACACCGGGGAGCTGTTTTTT
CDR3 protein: CASSFGPNANTGELFF

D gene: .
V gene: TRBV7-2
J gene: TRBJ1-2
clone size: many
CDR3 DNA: TGTGCCAGCAGCCTGACCGACAGTTTTCATGGCTACACCTTC
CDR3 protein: CASSLTDSFHGYTF

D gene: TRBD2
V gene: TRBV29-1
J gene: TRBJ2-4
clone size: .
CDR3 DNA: TGCAGCGCCCGGACTAGCGGAGGAAACATTCAGTACTTC
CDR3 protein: CSARTSGGNIQYF

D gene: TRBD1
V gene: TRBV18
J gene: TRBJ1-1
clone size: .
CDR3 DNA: TGTGCCAGCTCACCACCGAACAGGGGGTCTGAAGCTTTCTTT
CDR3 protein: CASSPPNRGSEAFF

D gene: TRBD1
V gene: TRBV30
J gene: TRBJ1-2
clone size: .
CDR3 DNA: TGTGCCTGTGAAGGACAGGGAGGAGGCTACACCTTC
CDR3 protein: CACEGQGGGYTF

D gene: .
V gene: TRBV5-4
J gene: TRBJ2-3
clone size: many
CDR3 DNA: TGTGCCAGCAGCTTATTCGATACGCAGTATTTT
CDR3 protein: CASSLFDTQYF

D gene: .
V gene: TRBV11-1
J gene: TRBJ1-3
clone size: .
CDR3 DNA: TGTGCCAGCAGCTTATCGATGACAGCCTCTGGAAACACCATATATTTT
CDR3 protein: CASSLSMTASGNTIYF

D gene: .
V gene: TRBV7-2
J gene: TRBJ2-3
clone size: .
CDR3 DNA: TGTGCCAGCATCCGGACGGGGTACACAGATACGCAGTATTTT
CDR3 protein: CASIRTGYTDTQYF

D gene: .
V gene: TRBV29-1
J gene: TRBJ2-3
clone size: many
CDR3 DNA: TGCAGCGTTGGAGGGCGGGGGCTTACAGATACGCAGTATTTT
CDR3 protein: CSVGGRGLTDTQYF

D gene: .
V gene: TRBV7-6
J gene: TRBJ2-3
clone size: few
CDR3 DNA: TGTGCCAGCAGCCGCGGGCCTTCCGATACGCAGTATTTT
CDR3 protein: CASSRGPSDTQYF

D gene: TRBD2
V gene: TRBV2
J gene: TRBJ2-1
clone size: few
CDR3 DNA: TGTGCCAGCAGGCCGGGACTAGCGGCTCCGAGCTCCTACAATGAGCAGTTCTTC
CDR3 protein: CASRPGLAAPSSYNEQFF

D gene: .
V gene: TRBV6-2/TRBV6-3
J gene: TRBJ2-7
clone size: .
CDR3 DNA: TGTGCCAGCAGCAACGTGGGCGAGCAGTACTTC
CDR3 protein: CASSNVGEQYF

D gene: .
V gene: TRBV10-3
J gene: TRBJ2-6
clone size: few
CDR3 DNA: TGTGCCATCAGTGGGGGGTTGGCGGACCTATCTGGGGCCAACGTCCTGACTTTC
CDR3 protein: CAISGGLADLSGANVLTF

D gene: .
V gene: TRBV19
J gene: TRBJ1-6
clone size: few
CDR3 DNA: TGTGCCAGTAGTATAGGACCGAATAATTCACCCCTCCACTTT
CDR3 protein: CASSIGPNNSPLHF

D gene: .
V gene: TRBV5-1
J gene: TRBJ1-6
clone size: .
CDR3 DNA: TGCGCCAGCAGAGGATCCAGGGCCTATAATTCACCCCTCCACTTT
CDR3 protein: CASRGSRAYNSPLHF

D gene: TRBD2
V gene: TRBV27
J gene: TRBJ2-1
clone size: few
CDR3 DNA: TGTGCCAGCAGCAGCGGGATCCGCCACAATGAGCAGTTCTTC
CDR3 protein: CASSSGIRHNEQFF

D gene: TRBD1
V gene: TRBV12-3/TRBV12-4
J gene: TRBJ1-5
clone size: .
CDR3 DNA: TGTGCCAGCAGTTTATCCGGGACAGGGTCAAATCAGCCCCAGCATTTT
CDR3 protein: CASSLSGTGSNQPQHF

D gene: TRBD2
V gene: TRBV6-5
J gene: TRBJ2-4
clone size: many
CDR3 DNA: TGTGCCAGCAGTGCCCCCGGGACTAGTGTAGCTCTCCAGTACTTC
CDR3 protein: CASSAPGTSVALQYF

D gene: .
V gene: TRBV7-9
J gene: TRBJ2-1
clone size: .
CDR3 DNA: TGTGCCAGCAGCTTAGTGGCCCCGAGCGATCGGAGCCTTGAGCAGTTCTTC
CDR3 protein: CASSLVAPSDRSLEQFF

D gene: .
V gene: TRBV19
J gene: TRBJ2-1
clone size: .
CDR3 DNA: TGTGCCAGTAGTTTGGGGACATTTCCCTACAATGAGCAGTTCTTC
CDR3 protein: CASSLGTFPYNEQFF

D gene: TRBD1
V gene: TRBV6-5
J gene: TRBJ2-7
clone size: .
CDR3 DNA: TGTGCCAGCAGTTACCGGGACAGGGGCGTTACCTACGAGCAGTACTTC
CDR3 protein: CASSYRDRGVTYEQYF

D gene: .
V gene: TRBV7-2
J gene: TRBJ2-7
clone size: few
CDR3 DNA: TGTGCCAGCAGCCCGGGGCCCGGAGGCTACGAGCAGTACTTC
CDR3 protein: CASSPGPGGYEQYF

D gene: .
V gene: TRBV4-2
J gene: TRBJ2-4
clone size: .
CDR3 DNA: TGTGCCAGCAGCCAAGGGCGACAGTTTTTCTTC
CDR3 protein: CASSQGRQFFF

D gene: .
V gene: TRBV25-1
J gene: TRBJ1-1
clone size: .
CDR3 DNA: TGTGCCAGCACCGGTGGTGGGACCACTGAAGCTTTCTTT
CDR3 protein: CASTGGGTTEAFF

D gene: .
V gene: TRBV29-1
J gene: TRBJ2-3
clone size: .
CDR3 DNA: TGCAGCGTGGAGCAGGAAGGTACGCAGTATTTT
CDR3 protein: CSVEQEGTQYF

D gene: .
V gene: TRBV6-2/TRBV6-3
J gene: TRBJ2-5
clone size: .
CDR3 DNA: TGTGCCAGCAGTTACTCGGCCAGGGGCCAAGAGACCCAGTACTTC
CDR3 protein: CASSYSARGQETQYF

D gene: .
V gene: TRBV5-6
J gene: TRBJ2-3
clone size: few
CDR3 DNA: TGTGCCAGCAGCTTGTTCCTTCCGGGAGATACGCAGTATTTT
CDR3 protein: CASSLFLPGDTQYF

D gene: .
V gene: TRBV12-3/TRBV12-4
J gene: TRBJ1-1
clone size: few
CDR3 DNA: TGTGCCAGCAGTTCCCCGTGGGGGAGGACTGAAGCTTTCTTT
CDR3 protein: CASSSPWGRTEAFF

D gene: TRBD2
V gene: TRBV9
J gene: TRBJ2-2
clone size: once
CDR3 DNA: TGTGCCAGCAGCGTGTCACTAGCGGAAACCGGGGAGCTGTTTTTT
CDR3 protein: CASSVSLAETGELFF

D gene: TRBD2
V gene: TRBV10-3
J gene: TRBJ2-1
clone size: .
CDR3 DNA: TGTGCCATCACTAGGCTCGGGGGACTAGCGGGAGGGCCCGATGAGCAGTTCTTC
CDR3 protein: CAITRLGGLAGGPDEQFF

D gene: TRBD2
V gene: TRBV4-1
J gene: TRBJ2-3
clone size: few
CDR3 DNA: TGCGCCAGCAGCTCCCGGACTAGCGGGGTCATAGATACGCAGTATTTT
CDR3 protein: CASSSRTSGVIDTQYF

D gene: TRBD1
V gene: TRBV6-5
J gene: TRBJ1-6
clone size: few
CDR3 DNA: TGTGCCAGCAGTTACTCGCAGGGGGCTAGTTCACCCCTCCACTTT
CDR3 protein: CASSYSQGASSPLHF

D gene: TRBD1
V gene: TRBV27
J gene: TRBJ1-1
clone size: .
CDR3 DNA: TGTGCCAGCAGTTCCACCAGGACAGGGGAAACTGAAGCTTTCTTT
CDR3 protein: CASSSTRTGETEAFF

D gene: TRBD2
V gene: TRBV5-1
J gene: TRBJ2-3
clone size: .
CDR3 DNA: TGCGCCAGCAGCTACGCCGGGACTAGCGGGACAGATACGCAGTATTTT
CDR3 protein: CASSYAGTSGTDTQYF

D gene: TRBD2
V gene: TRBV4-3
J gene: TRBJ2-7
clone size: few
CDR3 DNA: TGCGCCAGCAGCCTCCGAGGGGGCCTAGCGGGGTACGAGCAGTACTTC
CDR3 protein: CASSLRGGLAGYEQYF

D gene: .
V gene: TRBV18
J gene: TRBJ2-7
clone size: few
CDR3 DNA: TGTGCCAGCACCCAGGACGACTACGAGCAGTACTTC
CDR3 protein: CASTQDDYEQYF

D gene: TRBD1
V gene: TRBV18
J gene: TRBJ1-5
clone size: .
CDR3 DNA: TGTGCCAGCTCGCAGCGTCCGGGACAGGGAAATCAGCCCCAGCATTTT
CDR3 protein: CASSQRPGQGNQPQHF

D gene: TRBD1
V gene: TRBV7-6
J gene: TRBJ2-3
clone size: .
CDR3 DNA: TGTGCCAGCAGCCTGGGACAGGGGGGGACCACAGATACGCAGTATTTT
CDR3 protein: CASSLGQGGTTDTQYF

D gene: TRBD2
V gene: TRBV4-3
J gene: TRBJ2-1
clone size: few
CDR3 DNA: TGCGCCAGCAGCCAAGGGATGGGTGAACTAGCGACCGTATGGTACAATGAGCAGTTCTTC
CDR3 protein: CASSQGMGELATVWYNEQFF

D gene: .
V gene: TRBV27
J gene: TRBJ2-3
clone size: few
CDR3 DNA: TGTGCCAGCAGTTTATCGTCTGCGCTCTACACAGATACGCAGTATTTT
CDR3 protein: CASSLSSALYTDTQYF

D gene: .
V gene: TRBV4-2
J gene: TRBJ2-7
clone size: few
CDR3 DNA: TGTGCCAGCAGCCTGAGTCTGACTCGCTCCTACGAGCAGTACTTC
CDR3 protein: CASSLSLTRSYEQYF

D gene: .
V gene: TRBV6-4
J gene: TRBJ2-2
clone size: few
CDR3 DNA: TGTGCCAGCAGTGACGGGTCCAACACCGGGGAGCTGTTTTTT
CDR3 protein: CASSDGSNTGELFF

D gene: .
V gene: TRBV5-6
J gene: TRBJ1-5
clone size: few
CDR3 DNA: TGTGCCAGCAGCTTCGCAGCGGAGGGCAGACAGCATTTT
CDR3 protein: CASSFAAEGRQHF

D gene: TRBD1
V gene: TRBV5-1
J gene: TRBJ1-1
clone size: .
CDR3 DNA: TGCGCCAGCAGCACGACGGACAGGGGGGCCACTGAAGCTTTCTTT
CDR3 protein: CASSTTDRGATEAFF

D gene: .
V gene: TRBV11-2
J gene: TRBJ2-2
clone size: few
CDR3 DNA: TGTGCCAGCACCCAGTTCTGGACCCCCGGGTACACCGGGGAGCTGTTTTTT
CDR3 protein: CASTQFWTPGYTGELFF

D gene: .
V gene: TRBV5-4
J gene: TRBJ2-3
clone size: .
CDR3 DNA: TGTGCCAGCAGCTTCAAGACTTTTGAACCAGATACGCAGTATTTT
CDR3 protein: CASSFKTFEPDTQYF

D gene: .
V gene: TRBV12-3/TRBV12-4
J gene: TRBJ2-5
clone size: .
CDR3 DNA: TGTGCCAGCAGTTTAGAGGACACTGGGATGCGAGAGACCCAGTACTTC
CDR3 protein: CASSLEDTGMRETQYF

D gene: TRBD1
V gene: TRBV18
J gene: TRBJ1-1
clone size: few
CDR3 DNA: TGTGCCAGCTCACCTGGCAGGGGGGGCACTGAAGCTTTCTTT
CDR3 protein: CASSPGRGGTEAFF

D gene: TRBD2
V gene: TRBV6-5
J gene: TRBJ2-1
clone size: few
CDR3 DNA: TGTGCCAGCAGTTACTTAGGGATCGGGACTAGTAACAATGAGCAGTTCTTC
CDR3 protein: CASSYLGIGTSNNEQFF

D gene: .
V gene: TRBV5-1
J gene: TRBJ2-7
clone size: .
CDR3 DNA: TGCGCCAGCAGCTGGGCCGACGGGACACAGTACGAGCAGTACTTC
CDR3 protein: CASSWADGTQYEQYF

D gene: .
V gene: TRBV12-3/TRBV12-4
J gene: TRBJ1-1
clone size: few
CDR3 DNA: TGTGCCAGCAAGAGATCTTCCACTGAAGCTTTCTTT
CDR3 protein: CASKRSSTEAFF

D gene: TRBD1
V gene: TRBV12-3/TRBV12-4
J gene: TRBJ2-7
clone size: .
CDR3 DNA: TGTGCCAGCAGCCCTGCCGGGACAGGGGCCTACGAGCAGTACTTC
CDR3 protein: CASSPAGTGAYEQYF

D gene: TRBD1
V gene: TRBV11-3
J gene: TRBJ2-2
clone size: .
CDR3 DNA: TGTGCCAGCAGCCCCTCGACAGGGCCCGGCGGGGAGCTGTTTTTT
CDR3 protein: CASSPSTGPGGELFF

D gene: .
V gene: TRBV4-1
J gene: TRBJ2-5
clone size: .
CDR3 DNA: TGCGCCAGCAGCCGAACCAGGGAAGAGACCCAGTACTTC
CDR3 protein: CASSRTREETQYF

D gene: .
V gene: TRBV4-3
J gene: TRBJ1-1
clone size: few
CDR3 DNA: TGCGCCAGCAGCCAAGGAGATCGGGCTGAAGCTTTCTTT
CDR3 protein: CASSQGDRAEAFF